Here is one TCR beta chain with its context. Its antigen is not identified. These data originate in a study of shared clonotypes between healthy human individuals. The study, taken as a whole, reports: The authors expected sequencing depth to affect clonotype sharing among donors. Donors were few, which limited the genetic and exposure-history diversity represented.

Replicate PCRs were loaded with about 300 ng DNA from unsorted PBMC, some 30,000 T cell genomes. The table came from immunoSEQ multiplex PCR; TCRdb's copy has only in-frame clones and leaves some out. The sample contains about half a million clones, 60% to 80% of which appear only once. In germline, CDR1 is MNHEY, CDR2 SVGAGI. V was pared by 4 bases and J by 4 bases, with 8 bases between. CDR3 length: 12 amino acids. Caucasian adults residing in Nashville, Tennessee made up all the donors. The receptor's source is a woman in her 40s in good health. Some clones in this sample may be carry-over from other donors' samples. The source material was PBMCs. The chain couples TRBV6-5 to TRBJ2-7, with unresolved D. The CDR3, as DNA: TGTGCCAGCAGTTCTGAGAGGTACGAGCAGTACTTC. Amino acids: CASSSERYEQYF.